The clone carrying this T cell receptor beta chain showed up just a few times. The protocol was immunoSEQ multiplex PCR, while the TCRdb copy is restricted to in-frame clones and leaves out a portion. Altogether more than 95,000 clones are present, less than 90% being singletons, with the ten largest covering over 20%. CDR3 size: 17 residues. Trimming took off 0 bases at V and 2 bases at J, with 15 bases between the two ends. The germline V gene encodes CDR1 SGHRS and CDR2 YFSETQ. The data stem from a study of blood T cell repertoires in COVID-19. Study context: From the United States, Italy and Spain came samples of acute and convalescent COVID-19.

The V and J genes are TRBV5-1 and TRBJ1-5; D uncertain. This receptor was taken from a woman aged 80 or older with acute or convalescent COVID-19. The sequenced material came from peripheral blood. CDR3 region: CASSLEPPGLGNQPQHF. The CDR3 nucleotides read TGCGCCAGCAGCTTGGAACCCCCAGGACTGGGCAATCAGCCCCAGCATTTT.